This T cell receptor beta chain is drawn from a study of regulatory T cells in long-lasting Graves disease. Relying on iRepertoire HTBI primers and Arm-PCR of CDR3 regions, the team built TCR beta libraries. TCRdb reprocessed the multiplex PCR reads with MiXCR, giving one entry per CDR3 protein. The sample records roughly 450,000 distinct CDR3 sequences, 20% being singletons. The time point is: persistent/refractory GD, antithyroid drugs over 5 years with positive TRAb. PBMCs were the source of the RNA used for TCR sequencing. The V gene's germline CDR1 is MNHNS and CDR2 SASEGT. V lost 8 bases and J 2 bases, leaving 15 bases between the germline ends. There are 14 residues in the CDR3.

The gene calls are TRBV6-1 and TRBJ2-5; D tentatively fits TRBD1 or TRBD2 (7 bases each). This receptor was obtained from a female donor with Graves disease. Specimen: peripheral blood mononuclear cells (PBMCs), collected when the disease was refractory, from a patient treated with antithyroid drugs. The CDR3 nucleotides read TGTGCCAGCGAGCGGGACAGCAAACAAGAGACCCAGTACTTC. Translation gives CASERDSKQETQYF.